Presented here are 27 T cell receptor beta chains from one specimen sequenced in a study of T cell changes during pregnancy in multiple sclerosis. TCRdb's table, derived via immunoSEQ multiplex PCR, lists solely in-frame clones and lacks some. The repertoire holds fewer than 60,000 clones, with roughly 90% as singletons. Sequencing was performed on CD4+ T cells from peripheral blood mononuclear cells, taken after pregnancy. These receptors were obtained from a female donor with multiple sclerosis, enrolled in a pregnancy study.

This clone was counted once. The chain uses TRBV27 and TRBJ1-5; D perhaps matches TRBD1 (5 bases). The CDR3 loop spans 15 amino acids. The germline V and J ends were trimmed by 0 bases and 5 bases, with 11 bases remaining between them. CDR1 MNHEY and CDR2 SMNVEV come from the germline V gene (reference sequence). The CDR3 region has the DNA TGTGCCAGCAGTTTATCGCGACAGCTCGATCAGCCCCAGCATTTT. Its translation is CASSLSRQLDQPQHF.

The V and J genes are TRBV10-3 and TRBJ1-2; D not certain. The V gene's germline CDR1 is ENHRY and CDR2 SYGVKD. This CDR3 has 12 amino acids. The V end lost 3 bases, the J end lost 4 bases, and 6 bases lay between the germline ends. CDR3 region: CAISEPGYGYTF. The CDR3 DNA sequence: TGTGCCATCAGTGAACCGGGCTATGGCTACACCTTC.

V gene TRBV2 combines with J gene TRBJ2-7, with D tentatively TRBD1 (6 bases). CDR3 size: 14 residues. Trimming cost V 6 bases and J 2 bases, with 14 bases left between them. In germline, CDR1 is SNHLY, CDR2 FYNNEI. The CDR3 loop is CASSQGQTTYEQYF. The CDR3 DNA reads TGTGCCAGCAGCCAAGGACAGACCACCTACGAGCAGTACTTC. Full variable domain (missing parts from reference TRBV2 and TRBJ2-7): EPEVTQTPSHQVTQMGQEVILRCVPISNHLYFYWYRQILGQKVEFLVSFYNNEISEKSEIFDDQFSVERPDGSNFTLKIRSTKLEDSAMYFCASSQGQTTYEQYFGPGTRLTVT.

The chain recombines TRBV6-5 with TRBJ1-2; TRBD1 agrees at 7 bases. Germline V CDR1 and CDR2: MNHEY, SVGAGI. This CDR3 spans 14 amino acids. V lost 6 bases to trimming and J lost 4 bases; unmatched junction nucleotides: 8. The CDR3 is CASRTGRTFYGYTF. The CDR3 DNA reads TGTGCCAGCAGGACAGGGAGGACTTTCTATGGCTACACCTTC.

The chain links TRBV6-6 to TRBJ1-5, with TRBD1 matching 9 bases. Germline-derived CDR1 and CDR2 are MNHNY and SVGAGI (reference sequence). The CDR3 consists of 14 residues. V lost 5 bases, J lost 4 bases, and 3 bases stayed unmatched. CDR3 residues: CASSNGQGNQPQHF. Written as DNA, the CDR3 is TGTGCCAGCAGTAACGGACAGGGGAATCAGCCCCAGCATTTT.

The chain couples TRBV18 to TRBJ1-2, with 9 bases fitting TRBD1. This CDR3 has 13 residues. Germline CDR1 and CDR2: KGHSH and LQKENI. With 3 bases clipped from V and 8 bases from J, the junction kept 4 bases outside the gene matches. The CDR3 sequence is CASSPGTGPGYTF. CDR3 bases: TGTGCCAGCTCACCCGGGACAGGGCCCGGCTACACCTTC.

The V call is TRBV7-9, the J call TRBJ1-2, with TRBD1 identical over 9 bases. The CDR3 runs 13 residues. Germline V gene lookup returns CDR1 SEHNR and CDR2 FQNEAQ (reference sequence). V lost 4 bases to trimming and J lost 12 bases; unmatched junction nucleotides: 9. The CDR3, as DNA: TGTGCCAGCAGCTCTGGCTCCGGGACAGGGAACACCTTC. This translates into CASSSGSGTGNTF.

This clone was recorded a few times. The chain joins TRBV18 to TRBJ1-6; D ambiguous. The CDR3 is made up of 15 amino acids. Germline CDR1 reads KGHSH; CDR2 reads LQKENI. Between the trimmed V and J ends, which lost 1 base and 8 bases, there was a span of 12 bases. CDR3 bases: TGTGCCAGCTCACCACTAGCGGGGAACTATTCACCCCTCCACTTT. Protein: CASSPLAGNYSPLHF.

CDR3 DNA sequence: TGTGCCAGCAGCTTGGCTAGCGGGGGGCGAAGGGACAATGAGCAGTTCTTC. Translation gives CASSLASGGRRDNEQFF. This chain links TRBV5-8 with TRBJ2-1, with 11 nucleotides matching TRBD2. CDR3 size: 17 residues. Per the germline V gene, CDR1 is SGHTS and CDR2 is YDEGEE. Trimming removed 0 bases from V and 5 bases from J; junction bases left unmatched: 7. Together with reference TRBV5-8 and TRBJ2-1, the CDR3 gives the full variable domain: EAGVTQSPTHLIKTRGQQATLRCSPISGHTSVYWYQQALGLGLQFLLWYDEGEERNRGNFPPRFSGRQFPNYSSELNVNALELEDSALYLCASSLASGGRRDNEQFFGPGTRLTVL.

The rearrangement uses TRBV15 and TRBJ1-3; D not certain. Looked up from germline, CDR1 is LNHNV and CDR2 is YYDKDF (reference sequence). V lost 5 bases to trimming and J lost 0 bases, with 11 bases between them. The CDR3 is made up of 15 amino acids. The CDR3 DNA reads TGTGCCACCAGCCTCGAGGGTGTCTCTGGAAACACCATATATTTT. Translated, it gives CATSLEGVSGNTIYF.

This clone occurred once. V is TRBV7-9 and J is TRBJ1-3; TRBD1 aligns across 7 bases. Per germline, CDR1 SEHNR and CDR2 FQNEAQ (reference sequence). The J segment lost 2 bases and the V segment lost 4 bases, leaving 2 bases of the junction unmatched. The CDR3 is 14 amino acids. CDR3 amino acids: CASSSTGTGNTIYF. CDR3 sequence (DNA): TGTGCCAGCAGCTCGACAGGGACTGGAAACACCATATATTTT.

Concerning this clone itself: One end of the junction fails to match germline, which may point to a read error. This chain uses TRBV10-1 with TRBJ1-2; no firm D call. CDR3 length: 11 residues. Germline V gives CDR1 WNHNN, CDR2 SYGVQD (reference sequence). The CDR3 DNA reads TGCGCCAGCGACCGAGACTATGGCTACACTTTC. This translates into CASDRDYGYTF.

The chain uses TRBV10-3 and TRBJ1-2; weak D call: TRBD1 (6 bases). V gave up 8 bases and J gave up 8 bases, with 18 bases separating them. Germline assignment: CDR1 ENHRY and CDR2 SYGVKD. The length of the CDR3 is 13 residues. This chain's CDR3 is CAIVPQGRGGYTF. The DNA for the CDR3 is TGTGCCATCGTCCCCCAGGGGAGGGGCGGCTACACCTTC.

The gene calls are TRBV6-6 and TRBJ1-1; D is unresolved. V lost 7 bases, J lost 0 bases, and 15 bases lay in between. The CDR3 has 15 amino acids. The germline gives CDR1 MNHNY, CDR2 SVGAGI (reference sequence). The CDR3 loop is CASIAWVGMNTEAFF. The CDR3 DNA sequence: TGTGCCAGCATAGCGTGGGTGGGTATGAACACTGAAGCTTTCTTT.

This clone was detected once. The chain links TRBV7-3 to TRBJ2-1, with TRBD1 as a possible D gene (7 bases). V was pared by 7 bases and J by 8 bases, with 15 bases between. The CDR3 has 13 amino acids. Looked up from germline, CDR1 is SGHTA and CDR2 is FQGTGA. The CDR3 nucleotides are TGTGCCAGCACCTCGACAGGGAGGCATGAGCAGTTCTTC. Translating gives CASTSTGRHEQFF.

The chain has TRBV18 and TRBJ1-2, with 9 nucleotides matching TRBD1. This CDR3 is built from 14 residues. Germline loops: CDR1 KGHSH, CDR2 LQKENI. The V segment lost 2 bases and the J segment 7 bases; nucleotides outside the gene matches: 5. The chain's CDR3 is CASSPGTGTGGYTF. For the CDR3, the DNA is TGTGCCAGCTCACCAGGGACAGGGACAGGTGGCTACACCTTC.

This chain joins TRBV7-2 and TRBJ2-1; 7 nucleotides align to TRBD1. Germline V gene sequence: CDR1 SGHTA, CDR2 FQGNSA. With V trimmed by 1 base and J by 9 bases, 9 bases remained unmatched. The CDR3 loop spans 15 amino acids. The CDR3 loop reads CASSLDQGVGGEQFF. CDR3 DNA sequence: TGTGCCAGCAGCTTAGATCAGGGGGTAGGGGGTGAGCAGTTCTTC. Full variable domain (missing parts from reference TRBV7-2 and TRBJ2-1): GAGVSQSPSNKVTEKGKDVELRCDPISGHTALYWYRQSLGQGLEFLIYFQGNSAPDKSGLPSDRFSAERTGGSVSTLTIQRTQQEDSAVYLCASSLDQGVGGEQFFGPGTRLTVL.

The gene calls are TRBV5-5 and TRBJ2-4; D perhaps matches TRBD2 (5 bases). The V and J ends lost 0 bases and 2 bases respectively, with 6 bases between them. Germline loops: CDR1 SGHKS, CDR2 YYEKEE (reference sequence). The CDR3 contains 14 residues. The CDR3 DNA is TGTGCCAGCAGCTTGGGCGGGTCCAAAAACATTCAGTACTTC. Translation gives CASSLGGSKNIQYF.

V is TRBV5-4 and J is TRBJ2-2; tentatively, D is TRBD1 (5 bases). V lost 6 bases to trimming and J lost 2 bases, with 17 bases between them. The CDR3 length is 16 residues. The germline CDR1 and CDR2 sequences are SGHNT and YYREEE (reference sequence). The CDR3 DNA reads TGTGCCAGCACCCCCTGGGGCAGAAGCAACACCGGGGAGCTGTTTTTT. It codes for CASTPWGRSNTGELFF.

Here the CDR3 reads CASSHLGRMNTEAFF. The CDR3 DNA follows: TGCGCCAGCAGCCACTTAGGGAGAATGAACACTGAAGCTTTCTTT. The V call is TRBV4-3, the J call TRBJ1-1, with unresolved D. V was clipped by 3 bases and J by 0 bases, with 11 bases between them. Looked up from germline, CDR1 is LGHNA and CDR2 is YSLEER. There are 15 residues in the CDR3.

V and J are TRBV7-9 and TRBJ2-5; a weak D match, TRBD2 (5 bases). Trimming stripped 3 bases from V and 5 bases from J, with 10 bases between. Germline-derived CDR1 and CDR2 are SEHNR and FQNEAQ (reference sequence). The CDR3 contains 13 residues. CDR3 DNA: TGTGCCAGCAGCTTGTACGGGATCGAGACCCAGTACTTC. Amino acid sequence: CASSLYGIETQYF.

This chain uses TRBV6-6 with TRBJ2-4; 8 nucleotides align to TRBD1. From germline, CDR1 is MNHNY and CDR2 SVGAGI (reference sequence). The V gene end was trimmed by 0 bases and the J gene end by 7 bases; junction bases not matched to a gene: 8. The CDR3 is made up of 16 amino acids. This chain's CDR3 is CASSYSPVTGGNIQYF. In nucleotides, the CDR3 is TGTGCCAGCAGTTACTCGCCTGTCACAGGGGGGAACATTCAGTACTTC.

This sequence joins TRBV6-5 and TRBJ2-2; unclear D gene. Trimming removed 6 bases from V and 2 bases from J, with 13 bases in between. Germline V gene data show CDR1 as MNHEY and CDR2 as SVGAGI. The CDR3 has 15 residues. As DNA, the CDR3 is TGTGCCAGCAGGCTGAGACTCGCCAACACCGGGGAGCTGTTTTTT. It is translated as CASRLRLANTGELFF.

The V call is TRBV18, the J call TRBJ2-3; TRBD2 might be the D (6 bases). Germline V CDR1 and CDR2: KGHSH, LQKENI. Trimming took off 3 bases at V and 6 bases at J, with 16 bases between the two ends. CDR3 length: 15 amino acids. CDR3 in DNA: TGTGCCAGCTCACCTTGGGCGGGGATCGCGGATACGCAGTATTTT. It yields the protein CASSPWAGIADTQYF.

In DNA, the CDR3 is TGTGCCAGCAGCTTGGGTCGACACTACGAGCAGTACTTC. It encodes CASSLGRHYEQYF. The chain employs TRBV5-6 and TRBJ2-7; no definite D call. CDR1 SGHDT and CDR2 YYEEEE come from the germline V gene. Trimming took off 0 bases at V and 3 bases at J, with 7 bases between the two ends. The CDR3 extends over 13 amino acids.

The CDR3 DNA reads as TGTGCCAGCAGCAAAGCGGGACAGGGGTATGGCTACACCTTC. This sequence encodes CASSKAGQGYGYTF. This chain links TRBV9 with TRBJ1-2; 10 bases match TRBD1. With V trimmed by 4 bases and J by 5 bases, 5 bases remained unmatched. The CDR3 has 14 amino acids. Germline values: CDR1 SGDLS, CDR2 YYNGEE. Complete variable domain (other parts from reference TRBV9 and TRBJ1-2): DSGVTQTPKHLITATGQRVTLRCSPRSGDLSVYWYQQSLDQGLQFLIQYYNGEERAKGNILERFSAQQFPDLHSELNLSSLELGDSALYFCASSKAGQGYGYTFGSGTRLTVV.

V gene TRBV19 combines with J gene TRBJ2-7; D gene uncertain. This CDR3 has 13 amino acids. CDR1 and CDR2 (germline): LNHDA, SQIVND (reference sequence). Deletions cut 1 base from V and 3 bases from J, with 7 bases between. CDR3 sequence reads: CASSIGQNYEQYF. The CDR3 bases are TGTGCCAGTAGTATAGGACAAAACTACGAGCAGTACTTC.